These 10 T cell receptor beta chains were sequenced from one sample in a study of blood T cell repertoires in COVID-19. Generated by immunoSEQ multiplex PCR, the TCRdb table keeps only in-frame clones and is missing some. The table has some 190,000 clones, approximately 91% seen once. The specimen was peripheral blood. The receptors here all came from a man aged 18 to 29 with active or convalescent COVID-19.

The J gene is TRBJ2-2, the V gene TRBV24-1, with 7 positions matching TRBD2. The germline gives CDR1 KGHDR, CDR2 SFDVKD. There are 13 residues in the CDR3. The junction had 4 bases not matched to a gene; V was cut back by 9 bases and J by 4 bases. The DNA of the CDR3 is TGTGCCACCGGGAGGGGCTCCACCGGGGAGCTGTTTTTT. Encoded protein: CATGRGSTGELFF.

The chain has TRBV7-6 and TRBJ1-1; the D gene is possibly TRBD1 (5 bases). The V end was cut by 3 bases, the J end by 1 base, with 15 bases between. The CDR3 sequence is 16 residues long. Looked up from germline, CDR1 is SGHVS and CDR2 is FNYEAQ. The CDR3 DNA follows: TGTGCCAGCAGCTTTTTCACAGGCCGAAAGAACACTGAAGCTTTCTTT. Translation: CASSFFTGRKNTEAFF.

The sample holds one count of this clone. The chain couples TRBV18 to TRBJ1-6; no reliable D call. CDR1 and CDR2 from the germline V gene are KGHSH and LQKENI. Trimming stripped 2 bases from V and 5 bases from J, with 10 bases between. The CDR3 has 15 residues. CDR3 nucleotides: TGTGCCAGCTCACCATGGGGAGGGAATAATTCACCCCTCCACTTT. This codes for CASSPWGGNNSPLHF.

The genes are TRBV15 and TRBJ2-7, with 8 bases aligning to TRBD1. The germline V gene encodes CDR1 LNHNV and CDR2 YYDKDF (reference sequence). J lost 2 bases, V lost 5 bases, and 8 bases had no gene match. This CDR3 comprises 15 residues. The CDR3 DNA sequence: TGTGCCACCAGCCCCCGGACAGGGTCCCCCTACGAGCAGTACTTC. The encoded protein is CATSPRTGSPYEQYF.

The chain is built from TRBV19 and TRBJ2-3, with TRBD2 matching over 10 bases. This CDR3 has 16 residues. Germline V gives CDR1 LNHDA, CDR2 SQIVND (reference sequence). V gave up 9 bases and J gave up 1 base; unmatched junction bases: 10. CDR3 DNA sequence: TGTGCCAGCGCACCCAACGGACTAGCGGGCACAGATACGCAGTATTTT. Protein product: CASAPNGLAGTDTQYF.

This sequence joins TRBV5-6 and TRBJ2-5; 11 bases are a match to TRBD2. Trimming at V came to 0 bases and at J to 5 bases, leaving 3 bases not matched to a gene. Germline V gives CDR1 SGHDT, CDR2 YYEEEE. This CDR3 has 15 amino acids. The CDR3 here is CASSLGLAGMETQYF. The CDR3 coding sequence is TGTGCCAGCAGCTTGGGACTAGCGGGAATGGAGACCCAGTACTTC.

The V and J genes are TRBV6-5 and TRBJ1-3; the D gene is possibly TRBD1 (6 bases). The CDR3 contains 14 residues. Germline CDR1 reads MNHEY; CDR2 reads SVGAGI. With 6 bases removed from V and 6 bases from J, the gap between germline ends came to 15 bases. This CDR3 reads CASRGGAEENTIYF. The CDR3 coding sequence is TGTGCCAGCAGGGGGGGGGCGGAAGAAAACACCATATATTTT.

This chain joins TRBV19 and TRBJ2-7, with D possibly TRBD1 on 6 matching bases. V shed 5 bases and J shed 2 bases, with 13 bases lying between them. Germline V lookup: CDR1 LNHDA, CDR2 SQIVND (reference sequence). This CDR3 is built from 14 residues. CDR3 coding DNA: TGTGCCAGTAGTCCCAACAGGGTCCCCTACGAGCAGTACTTC. This codes for CASSPNRVPYEQYF.

This chain uses TRBV11-3 with TRBJ2-1, with D tentatively TRBD1 (6 bases). CDR1 and CDR2 (germline): SGHNT, YENEEA. The CDR3 spans 14 residues. V lost 5 bases, J lost 2 bases, and 10 bases lay in between. DNA for the CDR3: TGTGCCAGCAGCCCCCACAGGGCCTACAATGAGCAGTTCTTC. It translates to CASSPHRAYNEQFF.

The chain has TRBV7-9 and TRBJ1-2; a possible D gene is TRBD1 (5 bases). The germline V gene has CDR1 SEHNR and CDR2 FQNEAQ (reference sequence). V lost 1 base to trimming and J lost 0 bases, with 12 bases between them. The length of the CDR3 is 16 residues. The chain's CDR3 is CASSLEGAGANYGYTF. The CDR3, as DNA: TGTGCCAGCAGCTTAGAAGGGGCAGGCGCTAACTATGGCTACACCTTC. Supplemented by reference TRBV7-9 and TRBJ1-2, the full variable domain reads DTGVSQNPRHKITKRGQNVTFRCDPISEHNRLYWYRQTLGQGPEFLTYFQNEAQLEKSRLLSDRFSAERPKGSFSTLEIQRTEQGDSAMYLCASSLEGAGANYGYTFGSGTRLTVV.